This T cell receptor (beta chain) was recorded in a study of cytotoxic CD8 clonotypes in ibrutinib-treated CLL. Whole-study findings and limits: Investigators sampled sustained-remission and progressing patients at differing times.

This clone was picked up a small number of times. Antigen: not known. The CDR3 loop spans 15 amino acids. V lost 2 bases, J lost 5 bases, and 6 bases stayed unmatched. Germline CDR1 is MDHEN and CDR2 is SYDVKM. Profiling relied on immunoSEQ multiplex PCR, and the TCRdb table lists in-frame clones only, not all of them. The sample carries roughly 180,000 clones, approximately 84% recorded once. The chain recombines TRBV28 with TRBJ2-5; 9 nucleotides match TRBD2. Specimen: PBMCs, collected after 24 months of ibrutinib treatment. The sequence was obtained from a human donor with chronic lymphocytic leukemia. The CDR3, as DNA: TGTGCCAGCAGTTTAATAGCGGGGGCCGGGGAGACCCAGTACTTC. It yields the protein CASSLIAGAGETQYF. Full variable domain (rest looked up from reference TRBV28 and TRBJ2-5): DVKVTQSSRYLVKRTGEKVFLECVQDMDHENMFWYRQDPGLGLRLIYFSYDVKMKEKGDIPEGYSVSREKKERFSLILESASTNQTSMYLCASSLIAGAGETQYFGPGTRLLVL.